This T cell receptor beta chain was captured in a study of T cells expressing NK-cell markers. Turning to the study itself: Seven HCMV-seropositive donors and one seronegative donor made up the eight sequenced donors.

Looked up from germline, CDR1 is KGHSH and CDR2 is LQKENI. The CDR3 extends over 16 amino acids. TCRdb derives one entry per CDR3 protein from the 5' RACE reads, leaving out DNA. This repertoire includes about 460,000 distinct CDR3 sequences. The sequenced sample was blood T cells: a sorted CD56 or NKG2C T cell subset, CD4+ or CD8+ T cells, or bulk PBMC T cells (not recorded which). The TCR originated in a woman aged 50 to 60 in good health. This chain joins TRBV18 and TRBJ1-4. The CDR3 region is CASSPDLVSTNEKLFF.